This T cell receptor beta chain originates from a study of cytomegalovirus exposure and HLA in healthy donors. Findings and caveats of the study: It is likely that the observed cluster of highly shared sequence variants was a sequencing artifact. A later analysis reportedly found fewer N-insertions in an Asian-associated ancestry cluster than the roughly 700-donor mean.

The CDR3 runs to 17 residues. Per the germline V gene, CDR1 is LGHNA and CDR2 is YSLEER. Trimming took 4 bases from V and 3 from J; bases not matched to a gene: 12. Concerning this clone: Antigen specificity is unknown.

The study ran its PCR with 60 Vbeta and 13 Jbeta primers. Method: immunoSEQ multiplex PCR; TCRdb's copy keeps in-frame clones and lacks some. The sample yields fewer than 150,000 clones, 70% to 75% seen once. The chain is built from TRBV4-3 and TRBJ2-1; 7 bases are shared with TRBD2. Sequenced material: PBMCs. The clonotype comes from a young man in good health and CMV-seronegative. CDR3 nucleotides: TGCGCCAGCAGCCTCATCGGGGGAGGGACTCTCTACAATGAGCAGTTCTTC. It translates to CASSLIGGGTLYNEQFF.